This T cell receptor (beta chain) was sequenced for a study of T cell responses to AZD1222 COVID-19 vaccine (dated by TCRdb to the early 2020s). Context from the whole study: AZD1222 recipients given second doses at about 4 weeks or at about 12 weeks were pooled, since spike-specific TCR depth and breadth were not found to differ between the two schedules. Trial participants were enrolled by age into subgroups of 18-55, 56-69 and 70-plus years, and around 150, 28 and 57 TCR-sequenced participants, respectively, were included in these subgroups. TCR sequencing covered some 240 trial participants: 207 given two doses of AZD1222 and 26 given two doses of MenACWY control vaccine.

Study-level results and caveats: Vaccine-associated CD4 TCRs spanned the whole spike protein, with dominant responses in regions 160-218 and 743-854. Conclusions about previously exposed vaccinees are limited because only a handful of AZD1222 recipients were SARS-CoV-2 seropositive at baseline. The 56-69-year group was small, and its depth increase did not reach significance, likely because of low power. Participants were mostly white British and included more females than males, and it was suggested by the authors that clonal diversity may have been underestimated. Reportedly, close to half of the unique spike-specific TCRs recognized epitopes lying outside the regions that are mutated in the B.1.351 and B.1.1.7 variants. A significant rise in spike-specific TCR breadth and depth was observed after two AZD1222 doses relative to day 0 and relative to MenACWY recipients. No day 14 peak-response samples were available, so repertoires were characterized only after the peak T cell response.

The CDR3 holds 10 amino acids from the cysteine to the phenylalanine. Left in the record is the CDR3 DNA by itself, 30 bases read in frame from the first base. Between the V and J ends, shortened by 6 bases and 9 bases respectively, the junction contains 12 bases. From the germline V gene (reference sequence), CDR1 is DFQATT and CDR2 is SNEGSKA. This sample's time point label indicates: baseline before first vaccination. Samples from vaccinated people were obtained from the UK trials COV001 and COV002, which included a single-blind randomized controlled phase 2/3 trial of AZD1222 (ChAdOx1 nCoV-19) in healthy adults. Trial participant PBMC samples were collected at day 0 and day 28 after the second dose for TCRbeta chain sequencing. Details on this clone: The specificity of this receptor is unknown. Per-base quality was not reported, and no clone a single base away is much larger than it.

The CDR3 regions of human TCRbeta chains were analyzed by immunosequencing. From the authors' description of their analysis: TCRs in the repertoires were compared against a reference library of SARS-CoV-2-specific TCRs that had been generated with the MIRA antigen-specificity platform. Breadth was defined as the fraction of unique TCRs that were SARS-CoV-2-associated, and depth was defined as the fraction of total T cells that were SARS-CoV-2-associated. Each spike-specific TCR was assigned to its reactive spike region and to a CD4 or CD8 class using the MIRA data. Log10-transformed breadth and depth values were compared by one-way ANOVA with Sidak's multiple comparisons tests. Held by TCRdb, this immuneACCESS table contains in-frame sequences only and omits some clones. Under half of the omission traces to an unresolved V gene where checked; the cause of the rest is unknown. That table furnishes V, J and clone size, whereas the DNA furnished D and trimming. The sample table shows 150,000 to 200,000 clones, and about 90% are seen once. The leading ten clones occupy about 1.9% of the sample.

The sequence is built from TRBV20-1 and TRBJ2-7; there is no confident call for the D gene. The receptor's source is an adult in good health. Sequencing used peripheral blood, obtained on day 0 of AZD1222 vaccination. CDR3 loop: CSALHGGQYF. Here is the DNA: TGCAGTGCCCTACATGGCGGGCAGTACTTC.